A selection of T cell receptor beta chains follows, all from one sample in a study of graft-versus-host responses after intestinal transplantation. The repertoire was sequenced with immunoSEQ multiplex PCR; TCRdb's copy has only in-frame clones and lacks some. The table records just over 20,000 clones, roughly 89% of them present only once. Specimen: PBMCs, collected roughly 65 days after intestinal transplantation. These receptors all stem from a human patient who received an intestinal transplant, so some T cells may come from the graft donor. CDR3s include the opening cysteine and the closing phenylalanine or tryptophan. The D gene is left open where the match is weak. Clone size is shown for a subset of rows, as once, few, many or a class of expanded clone.

j_call v_call d_call clone_size cdr3_aa cdr3_nt
TRBJ1-5 TRBV6-4 - - CASSEQGGNQPQHF TGTGCCAGCAGTGAACAGGGCGGCAATCAGCCCCAGCATTTT
TRBJ2-7 TRBV19 TRBD1 - CASSTRGTGGNYEQYF TGTGCCAGTAGTACCCGCGGGACAGGGGGTAACTACGAGCAGTACTTC
TRBJ1-2 TRBV4-3 - once CASSQDLPWTGSYGYTF TGCGCCAGCAGCCAAGATCTCCCTTGGACGGGCAGCTATGGCTACACCTTC
TRBJ2-3 TRBV11-3 - - CASKPLDSGDTQYF TGTGCCAGCAAGCCGCTCGATTCAGGAGATACGCAGTATTTT
TRBJ1-1 TRBV19 - - CASSIDGGRNTEAFF TGTGCCAGTAGTATAGATGGGGGGCGGAACACTGAAGCTTTCTTT
TRBJ1-1 TRBV19 TRBD1 - CASSLSGTGVEAFF TGTGCCAGTAGTCTTAGCGGGACAGGGGTCGAAGCTTTCTTT
TRBJ1-2 TRBV6-5 - - CASSYSESGVYGYTF TGTGCCAGCAGTTACTCAGAGTCAGGGGTCTATGGCTACACCTTC
TRBJ2-1 TRBV4-3 TRBD1 once CASSHSQGDYNEQFF TGCGCCAGCAGCCATAGTCAGGGGGACTACAATGAGCAGTTCTTC
TRBJ1-6 TRBV19 - - CASSTGTNNSPLHF TGTGCCAGTAGTACTGGGACAAATAATTCACCCCTCCACTTT
TRBJ1-3 TRBV11-3 - once CASSLGGISGNTIYF TGTGCCAGCAGCTTAGGTGGAATCTCTGGAAACACCATATATTTT
TRBJ2-5 TRBV5-4 - once CASSWTALETQYF TGTGCCAGCAGCTGGACCGCTTTAGAGACCCAGTACTTC
TRBJ1-4 TRBV7-9 - - CASRRGQSPYEKLFF TGTGCCAGCAGACGCGGACAGAGCCCCTATGAAAAACTGTTTTTT
TRBJ2-3 TRBV6-4 - - CASSESGTDTDTQYF TGTGCCAGCAGTGAATCGGGGACGGACACAGATACGCAGTATTTT
TRBJ1-3 TRBV18 - - CASSPAGSSGNTIYF TGTGCCAGCTCACCCGCCGGAAGCTCTGGAAACACCATATATTTT
TRBJ1-1 TRBV11-3 TRBD1 - CASSSGIWGTGIMNTEAFF TGTGCCAGCAGCTCGGGGATATGGGGGACAGGGATCATGAACACTGAAGCTTTCTTT
TRBJ1-2 TRBV27 TRBD1 - CASSWTGYGYTF TGTGCCAGCAGTTGGACAGGGTATGGCTACACCTTC
TRBJ2-3 TRBV11-2 - once CASSDPLGGSTQYF TGTGCCAGCAGCGATCCTCTAGGGGGATCTACGCAGTATTTT
TRBJ1-2 TRBV4-3 - once CASSKVARRRKTYGYTF TGCGCCAGCAGCAAAGTGGCAAGACGTCGAAAGACCTATGGCTACACCTTC
TRBJ1-4 TRBV7-2 TRBD1 - CASSPQTGSYEKLFF TGTGCCAGCAGCCCCCAGACAGGGAGCTATGAAAAACTGTTTTTT
TRBJ2-7 TRBV12-5 - - CASGLVPYASDPLSYEQYF TGTGCTAGTGGTTTGGTACCCTATGCTAGCGACCCCCTCTCCTACGAGCAGTACTTC
TRBJ2-3 TRBV27 TRBD2 - CASTRTSEDTQYF TGTGCCAGCACGAGGACTAGCGAGGATACGCAGTATTTT
TRBJ2-1 TRBV30 - - CAWDIANNEQFF TGTGCCTGGGACATTGCCAACAATGAGCAGTTCTTC
TRBJ1-5 TRBV21-1 - once CASSAPTGTGNQPQHF TGTGCCAGCAGCGCCCCCACCGGGACAGGGAATCAGCCCCAGCATTTT
TRBJ2-4 TRBV19 - - CATAGERTKNIQYF TGTGCCACCGCAGGGGAGCGGACCAAAAACATTCAGTACTTC
TRBJ2-3 TRBV5-4 TRBD2 - CASSFAGGRADTQYF TGTGCCAGCAGCTTTGCGGGGGGGAGGGCAGATACGCAGTATTTT
TRBJ2-7 TRBV4-1 - - CASSQDPQGYEQYF TGCGCCAGCAGCCAAGATCCACAGGGTTACGAGCAGTACTTC
TRBJ1-1 TRBV10-1 - - CASSRGTGVGAFF TGCGCCAGCAGTAGGGGGACCGGCGTCGGGGCTTTCTTT
TRBJ1-6 TRBV7-2 TRBD1 - CASSLAEWDRAEYNSPLHF TGTGCCAGCAGCTTAGCTGAGTGGGACAGGGCAGAATATAATTCACCCCTCCACTTT
TRBJ2-3 TRBV5-7 TRBD2 - CASRSRGGRTDTQYF TGTGCCAGCAGGTCGCGGGGGGGCCGGACAGATACGCAGTATTTT
TRBJ1-1 TRBV4-1 - - CASSQDIGIEAFF TGCGCCAGCAGCCAAGATATTGGGATTGAAGCTTTCTTT
TRBJ2-7 TRBV18 TRBD2 - CASSPSTSGGDTHSYEQYF TGTGCCAGCTCACCTTCAACTAGCGGGGGCGATACTCACTCCTACGAGCAGTACTTC
TRBJ1-4 TRBV29-1 TRBD1 - CSARQGANEKLFF TGCAGCGCTAGACAGGGAGCAAATGAAAAACTGTTTTTT
TRBJ2-1 TRBV19 TRBD2 - CASSIRLAGDEQFF TGTGCCAGTAGTATTAGACTAGCGGGGGATGAGCAGTTCTTC
TRBJ2-2 TRBV9 - - CASSVRHANTGELFF TGTGCCAGCAGCGTCAGACATGCGAACACCGGGGAGCTGTTTTTT
TRBJ1-5 TRBV27 - - CASGFNQPQHF TGTGCCAGCGGTTTTAATCAGCCCCAGCATTTT
TRBJ2-3 TRBV2 TRBD2 few CASSETSGSTDTQYF TGTGCCAGCAGTGAAACTAGCGGGAGCACAGATACGCAGTATTTT
TRBJ2-2 TRBV9 TRBD1 - CASSAPVRDRGTGELFF TGTGCCAGCAGCGCTCCGGTACGCGACAGGGGCACCGGGGAGCTGTTTTTT
TRBJ2-3 TRBV27 - - CASSSTSTDTQYF TGTGCCAGCAGTTCGACTAGCACAGATACGCAGTATTTT
TRBJ2-7 TRBV4-3 - - CASSQDRLAGYEQYF TGCGCCAGCAGCCAAGATAGGCTAGCAGGCTACGAGCAGTACTTC
TRBJ1-1 TRBV30 - once CAWSVQTGQYTEAFF TGTGCCTGGAGTGTACAAACAGGACAGTACACTGAAGCTTTCTTT
TRBJ2-1 TRBV15 - - CATSRGFGGNEQFF TGTGCCACCAGCAGGGGGTTTGGGGGCAATGAGCAGTTCTTC
TRBJ2-1 TRBV13 - - CASSFQAGRGPTYNEQFF TGTGCCAGCAGCTTCCAGGCCGGGCGGGGGCCCACCTACAATGAGCAGTTCTTC
TRBJ2-1 TRBV27 - once CASSLAQNNEQFF TGTGCCAGCAGTTTAGCACAAAACAATGAGCAGTTCTTC
TRBJ1-1 TRBV4-3 - - CASSQDGDTEAFF TGCGCCAGCAGCCAAGATGGGGACACTGAAGCTTTCTTT
TRBJ1-1 TRBV7-9 TRBD1 - CASRSRTGGLNTKAFF TGTGCCAGTCGATCACGGACAGGGGGCCTGAACACTAAAGCTTTCTTT
TRBJ2-5 TRBV7-7 TRBD1 - CASSLGALTGGKETQYF TGTGCCAGCAGCTTAGGGGCCCTCACAGGGGGTAAAGAGACCCAGTACTTC
TRBJ2-7 TRBV6-5 - - CASSYGGPRSPYEQYF TGTGCCAGCAGTTACGGGGGCCCAAGATCGCCCTACGAGCAGTACTTC
TRBJ2-5 TRBV19 - - CASSPSLRGETQYF TGTGCCAGTAGTCCCTCACTCAGGGGAGAGACCCAGTACTTC
TRBJ2-2 TRBV10-1 - - CASSEVVPGELFF TGCGCCAGCAGTGAGGTAGTCCCCGGGGAGCTGTTTTTT
TRBJ1-1 TRBV30 - - CAWSVSGIGTEAFF TGTGCCTGGAGTGTATCGGGGATCGGGACTGAAGCTTTCTTT
TRBJ1-1 TRBV7-9 - - CASSQSPEPEAFF TGTGCCAGCAGCCAGTCCCCCGAACCTGAAGCTTTCTTT
TRBJ1-2 TRBV7-9 - - CASSVGGITYGYTF TGTGCCAGCAGCGTTGGCGGAATAACCTATGGCTACACCTTC
TRBJ2-7 TRBV5-4 - - CASSLVGDEQYF TGTGCCAGCAGCTTGGTCGGGGACGAGCAGTACTTC
TRBJ2-6 TRBV4-3 - - CASSQDHSSGANVLTF TGCGCCAGCAGCCAAGATCACAGCTCTGGGGCCAACGTCCTGACTTTC
TRBJ1-2 TRBV19 - - CASNGEFYGYTF TGTGCCAGTAACGGGGAGTTCTATGGCTACACCTTC
TRBJ2-7 TRBV5-5 - - CASSLGGTPNYEQYF TGTGCCAGCAGCTTGGGAGGGACACCCAACTACGAGCAGTACTTC
TRBJ2-3 TRBV9 - - CASSSQTTGSDTQYF TGTGCCAGCAGCTCCCAAACAACAGGGTCAGATACGCAGTATTTT
TRBJ2-7 TRBV28 - - CASSFEKTGRFYEQYF TGTGCCAGCAGTTTCGAAAAGACAGGGAGGTTCTACGAGCAGTACTTC